This TCR beta chain was identified during a study of blood T cell repertoires in COVID-19. The wider study: Symptom resolution, clearance, or two negative PCRs marked the recovered donors of Cohort 3. PBMCs, B-cell-depleted T cells, or T cells provided the cDNA or gDNA that made up the material.

Measured with immunoSEQ multiplex PCR; TCRdb has only the in-frame clones, and not every one. The sample has hundreds of thousands of clones; around 90% are singletons. Germline V gene sequence: CDR1 MNHEY, CDR2 SMNVEV (reference sequence). The CDR3 contains 14 residues. V shed 3 bases and J 5 bases; nucleotides not matched to a gene: 5. Participants, about 18 to 90 years old, spanned some 23 US areas. Cohort assignment relied on participant-reported clinical history. The chain uses TRBV27 and TRBJ2-5, with 8 positions matching TRBD2. This receptor was taken from a woman aged 60 to 75 in a cohort exposed to, infected with or recovered from COVID-19 (not recorded which). Material: PBMCs or T cells enriched from blood (not recorded which). DNA of the CDR3: TGTGCCAGCAGTTTTCGCGGGAGGTTTGAGACCCAGTACTTC. Protein: CASSFRGRFETQYF.